Below are 3 T cell receptor beta chains sequenced from a single sample in a study of identical twins. TCRdb itself ran the 5' RACE reads through MiXCR, one entry per CDR3 protein. The data hold under 900,000 distinct CDR3 sequences, with approximately 13% observed a single time. These data were also filed under a second study, of yellow fever vaccine responses in identical twins.

The sequenced material came from PBMCs. Receptors were obtained from a woman younger than 35 in good health.

This chain links TRBV20-1 with TRBJ2-7; D is ambiguous. V was trimmed by 6 bases and J by 2 bases, leaving 17 bases between them. The CDR3 loop spans 14 amino acids. Germline V gene sequence: CDR1 DFQATT, CDR2 SNEGSKA (reference sequence). This CDR3 reads CSAFGPGQTYEQYF. The CDR3 DNA sequence: TGCAGTGCCTTCGGCCCTGGGCAAACCTACGAGCAGTACTTC.

This clonotype was counted at least ten times. The gene calls are TRBV18 and TRBJ2-5; 13 nucleotides agree with TRBD2. Trimming cost V 0 bases and J 4 bases; bases outside gene matches: 8. The CDR3 has 18 amino acids. The V gene's germline CDR1 is KGHSH and CDR2 LQKENI. The CDR3: CASSPPYTGTSGIETQYF. CDR3 coding DNA: TGTGCCAGCTCACCACCATATACCGGGACTAGCGGGATAGAGACCCAGTACTTC.

This clonotype occurred a few times. This chain uses TRBV4-1 with TRBJ1-5; 7 nucleotides line up with TRBD1. The CDR3 length is 15 residues. The germline V gene has CDR1 MGHRA and CDR2 YSYEKL. J gave up 6 bases and V 0 bases, and 5 bases lay outside the gene matches. CDR3 sequence: CASSQDSTGFQPQHF. CDR3 nucleotide sequence: TGCGCCAGCAGCCAAGATTCGACAGGGTTTCAGCCCCAGCATTTT.